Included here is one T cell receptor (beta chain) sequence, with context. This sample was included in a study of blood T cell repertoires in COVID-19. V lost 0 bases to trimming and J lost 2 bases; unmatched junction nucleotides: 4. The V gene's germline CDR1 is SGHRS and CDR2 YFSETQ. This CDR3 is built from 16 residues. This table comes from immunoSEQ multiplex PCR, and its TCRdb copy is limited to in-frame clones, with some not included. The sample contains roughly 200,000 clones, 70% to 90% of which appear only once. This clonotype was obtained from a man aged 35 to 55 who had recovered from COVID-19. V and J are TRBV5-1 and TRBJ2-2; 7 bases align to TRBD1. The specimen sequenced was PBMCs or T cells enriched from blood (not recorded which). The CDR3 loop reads CASSLDPGGNTGELFF. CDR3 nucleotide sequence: TGCGCCAGCAGCTTGGATCCAGGGGGAAACACCGGGGAGCTGTTTTTT.